This T cell receptor beta chain was identified during a study of metastatic and nonmetastatic thyroid tumors. Study context: Repertoires of blood and of tissue (tumor or nodule) from malignant and benign thyroid patients were compared. Study-level results: Reported TCR beta diversity, measured in blood and tumor, was significantly higher for malignant thyroid tumors than for benign nodules.

Original data processing: The study built a papillary thyroid cancer distant-metastasis classifier from CDR3 differences across clinicopathological groups. TCRdb re-processed the PCR reads through MiXCR. The V and J calls were not made by the authors but by TCRdb's processing. Among tens of thousands of clones listed, approximately 20% were seen once. Regarding this clone: Its specificity is unknown.

The V and J ends lost 5 bases and 5 bases respectively, with 13 bases between them. CDR1 and CDR2 from the germline V gene are DFQATT and SNEGSKA (reference sequence). CDR3 size: 12 residues. All patients were untreated before thyroid surgery. The sequenced material came from blood. This TCR came from a male donor with papillary thyroid cancer or a benign thyroid nodule (not recorded which). Some clones in this sample may be carry-over from other donors' samples. V usage is TRBV20-1 and J usage is TRBJ2-7; D possibly corresponds to TRBD1 (5 bases). The DNA of the CDR3 is TGCAGTGCTGGGCCTCAAGGGGACGAGCAGTACTTC. This translates into CSAGPQGDEQYF.